These 12 T cell receptor beta chains were sequenced from one sample in a study of blood T cells in healthy people across ages. With a J-beta primer mix and a sample-barcoded 5' primer, a second PCR ran about 6 to 11 cycles. TCRdb re-called the 5' RACE reads with MiXCR, one entry per CDR3 protein. The data hold around 780,000 distinct CDR3 sequences, with roughly 50% observed a single time. Sequencing input: blood. All receptors derive from a man aged 35 to 55 in good health.

The genes are TRBV29-1 and TRBJ2-1; possibly TRBD1 for D (6 bases). The CDR3 runs 14 residues. V was pared by 3 bases and J by 4 bases, with 13 bases between. Germline CDR1 and CDR2: SQVTM and ANQGSEA. DNA of the CDR3: TGCAGCGTTGAGGGGCAGGGGCAGTACAATGAGCAGTTCTTC. Amino acids: CSVEGQGQYNEQFF.

This clonotype has just one count. The chain links TRBV7-3 to TRBJ1-6; 11 bases are shared with TRBD1. The ends lost 5 bases at V and 10 bases at J; junction bases unmatched: 10. CDR1 is SGHTA and CDR2 is FQGTGA in the germline V gene. The CDR3 consists of 16 residues. The CDR3 nucleotides are TGTGCCAGCAGCCGGACAGGGGGCTTAGGTGAGTCACCCCTCCACTTT. Translating it yields CASSRTGGLGESPLHF.

This clonotype came up once. The J gene is TRBJ2-1, the V gene TRBV27, with D perhaps matching TRBD1 or TRBD2 (6 bases each). The CDR3 runs 13 residues. Germline CDR1 and CDR2: MNHEY and SMNVEV (reference sequence). V gave up 5 bases and J gave up 7 bases, with 12 bases separating them. CDR3 coding DNA: TGTGCCAGCAGTGATAAAGGGGGGAATGAGCAGTTCTTC. It specifies CASSDKGGNEQFF.

The sample holds a few counts of this clonotype. The chain employs TRBV20-1 and TRBJ2-3; 10 nucleotides align to TRBD2. The CDR3 totals 17 residues. Germline values: CDR1 DFQATT, CDR2 SNEGSKA (reference sequence). V lost 1 base to trimming and J lost 0 bases; unmatched junction nucleotides: 7. CDR3 nucleotides: TGCAGTGCTAGAGTGGTGGGACTAGCGTTCAGCACAGATACGCAGTATTTT. Protein product: CSARVVGLAFSTDTQYF.

V gene TRBV6-2 or TRBV6-3 combines with J gene TRBJ2-1; TRBD2 matches at 8 bases. From germline, CDR1 is MNHEY and CDR2 SVGEGT. The J segment lost 10 bases and the V segment lost 8 bases, leaving 19 bases of the junction unmatched. The CDR3 spans 16 residues. As DNA, the CDR3 is TGTGCCAGCTTATCTTGGGGAAGCGGGAGTTCCCTGGAGCAGTTCTTC. Protein product: CASLSWGSGSSLEQFF.

The V gene is TRBV5-1, the J gene TRBJ1-2; D may be TRBD1 (5 bases). Germline V gives CDR1 SGHRS, CDR2 YFSETQ. The CDR3 totals 15 residues. Trimming removed 0 bases at V and 2 bases at J, with 11 bases between. In nucleotides, the CDR3 is TGCGCCAGCAGCTTGGGACAGCCCCCCAACTATGGCTACACCTTC. It codes for CASSLGQPPNYGYTF.

J is TRBJ1-5 and V is TRBV7-9; TRBD1 agrees at 9 bases. CDR1 and CDR2 (germline): SEHNR, FQNEAQ (reference sequence). The J segment lost 7 bases and the V segment lost 5 bases, leaving 6 bases of the junction unmatched. There are 14 residues in the CDR3. CDR3 nucleotides: TGTGCCAGCAGCCCAACAGGACAGGGGCAGCCCCAGCATTTT. Translating gives CASSPTGQGQPQHF. Together with reference TRBV7-9 and TRBJ1-5, the CDR3 gives the full variable domain: DTGVSQNPRHKITKRGQNVTFRCDPISEHNRLYWYRQTLGQGPEFLTYFQNEAQLEKSRLLSDRFSAERPKGSFSTLEIQRTEQGDSAMYLCASSPTGQGQPQHFGDGTRLSIL.

The chain has TRBV5-5 and TRBJ2-4; 10 positions match TRBD1. V shed 2 bases, J shed 1 base, and the junction held 3 bases outside the gene matches. In germline, CDR1 is SGHKS, CDR2 YYEKEE (reference sequence). The CDR3 runs to 16 residues. The CDR3 nucleotides read TGTGCCAGCAGCTTCGGGACAGGGGATGCCAAAAACATTCAGTACTTC. This sequence encodes CASSFGTGDAKNIQYF.

The gene calls are TRBV11-3 and TRBJ2-5, with a possible D match to TRBD1 (6 bases). Germline CDR1 and CDR2: SGHNT and YENEEA. The V gene lost 5 bases and the J gene lost 1 base, with 11 bases spanning the gap. This CDR3 has 14 residues. The CDR3 reads CASSTGLGQETQYF. The DNA for the CDR3 is TGTGCCAGCAGCACAGGGTTGGGCCAAGAGACCCAGTACTTC.

V is TRBV29-1 and J is TRBJ1-2, with D unresolved. The germline V and J ends were trimmed by 3 bases and 3 bases, with 14 bases remaining between them. This CDR3 is 14 amino acids long. Looked up from germline, CDR1 is SQVTM and CDR2 is ANQGSEA. The CDR3 here is CSVETSADHYGYTF. The CDR3 DNA follows: TGCAGCGTTGAGACCTCGGCGGACCACTATGGCTACACCTTC.

This chain connects TRBV12-3 or TRBV12-4 to TRBJ2-1; D ambiguous. CDR3 length: 12 amino acids. The V end was cut by 5 bases, the J end by 5 bases, with 7 bases between. The CDR3 DNA is TGTGCCAGCAGTCTCCCGGACAATGAGCAGTTCTTC. Its protein is CASSLPDNEQFF.

V and J are TRBV7-2 and TRBJ2-3; 12 bases map to TRBD2. CDR3 length: 19 amino acids. The junction had 12 bases not matched to a gene; V was cut back by 0 bases and J by 5 bases. CDR1 and CDR2 from the germline V gene are SGHTA and FQGNSA. CDR3 sequence: CASSLATKSSGRAGDTQYF. For the CDR3, the DNA is TGTGCCAGCAGCTTAGCCACCAAATCTAGCGGGAGGGCCGGAGATACGCAGTATTTT.